The clone carrying this TCR beta chain was seen once. This entry is derived from a study of blood T cell repertoires in COVID-19. Study summary: The United States, Italy and Spain supplied acute and convalescent COVID-19 samples. Sources were T cells, B-cell-depleted T cells, or PBMCs; the material itself was cDNA or gDNA.

As originally analysed: From reference gene primer amplification, estimates of nucleated cell counts were derived. The repertoire was sequenced with immunoSEQ multiplex PCR; TCRdb's copy has only in-frame clones and lacks some. V and J calls and clone size are given by that table; D and trimming were obtained from the DNA. Among approximately 360,000 clones listed, nearly 90% were seen once. V was trimmed by 0 bases and J by 3 bases, leaving 10 bases between them. Germline V gene sequence: CDR1 GTSNPN, CDR2 SVGIG (reference sequence). The CDR3 sequence is 14 residues long. This chain connects TRBV30 to TRBJ2-3, with TRBD2 as a possible D gene (5 bases). The receptor comes from a man aged 18 to 29 with active or convalescent COVID-19. The sequenced material came from peripheral blood. The CDR3 region is CAWSVIAGTDTQYF. In nucleotides, the CDR3 is TGTGCCTGGAGTGTAATTGCGGGTACAGATACGCAGTATTTT.